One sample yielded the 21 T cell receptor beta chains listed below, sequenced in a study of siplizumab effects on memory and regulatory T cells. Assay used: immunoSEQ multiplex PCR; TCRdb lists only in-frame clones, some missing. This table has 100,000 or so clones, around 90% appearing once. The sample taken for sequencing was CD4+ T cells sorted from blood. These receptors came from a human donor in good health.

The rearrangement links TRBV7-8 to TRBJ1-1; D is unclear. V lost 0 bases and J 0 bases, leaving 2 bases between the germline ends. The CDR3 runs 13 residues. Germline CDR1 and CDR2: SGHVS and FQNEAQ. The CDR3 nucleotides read TGTGCCAGCAGCTTAGCATTGAACACTGAAGCTTTCTTT. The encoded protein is CASSLALNTEAFF.

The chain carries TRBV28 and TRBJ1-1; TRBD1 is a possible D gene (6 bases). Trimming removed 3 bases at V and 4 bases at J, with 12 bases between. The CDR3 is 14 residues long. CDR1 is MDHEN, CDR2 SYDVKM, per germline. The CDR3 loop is CASSFLWDTTEAFF. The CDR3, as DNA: TGTGCCAGCAGTTTTTTGTGGGACACCACTGAAGCTTTCTTT.

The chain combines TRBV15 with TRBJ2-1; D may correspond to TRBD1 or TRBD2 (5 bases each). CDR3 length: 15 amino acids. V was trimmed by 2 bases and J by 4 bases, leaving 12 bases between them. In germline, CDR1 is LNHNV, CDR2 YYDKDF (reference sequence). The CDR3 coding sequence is TGTGCCACCAGCAGATCGGGGACGTGGTACAATGAGCAGTTCTTC. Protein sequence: CATSRSGTWYNEQFF.

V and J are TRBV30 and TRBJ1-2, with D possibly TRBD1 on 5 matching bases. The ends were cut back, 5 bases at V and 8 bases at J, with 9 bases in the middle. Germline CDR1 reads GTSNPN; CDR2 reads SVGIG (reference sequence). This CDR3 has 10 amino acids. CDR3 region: CAWQGRGYTF. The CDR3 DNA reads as TGTGCCTGGCAGGGCAGGGGCTACACCTTC. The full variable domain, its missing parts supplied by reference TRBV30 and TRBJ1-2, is SQTIHQWPATLVQPVGSPLSLECTVEGTSNPNLYWYRQAAGRGLQLLFYSVGIGQISSEVPQNLSASRPQDRQFILSSKKLLLSDSGFYLCAWQGRGYTFGSGTRLTVV.

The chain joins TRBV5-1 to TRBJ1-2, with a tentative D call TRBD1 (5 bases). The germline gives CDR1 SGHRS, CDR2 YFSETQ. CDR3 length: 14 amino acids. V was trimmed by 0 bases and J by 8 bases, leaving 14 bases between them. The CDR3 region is CASSLDGTTGGYTF. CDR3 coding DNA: TGCGCCAGCAGCTTGGACGGGACCACCGGGGGCTACACCTTC.

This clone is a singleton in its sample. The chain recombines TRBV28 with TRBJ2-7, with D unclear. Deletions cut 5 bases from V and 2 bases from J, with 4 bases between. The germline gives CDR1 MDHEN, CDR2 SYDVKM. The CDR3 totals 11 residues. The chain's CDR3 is CASSKTYEQYF. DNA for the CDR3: TGTGCCAGCAGTAAAACCTACGAGCAGTACTTC.

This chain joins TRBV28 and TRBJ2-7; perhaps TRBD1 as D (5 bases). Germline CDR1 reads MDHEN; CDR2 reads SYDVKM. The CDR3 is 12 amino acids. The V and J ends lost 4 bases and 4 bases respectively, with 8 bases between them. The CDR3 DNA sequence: TGTGCCAGCAGTTCGACAGTGTACGAGCAGTACTTC. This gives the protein CASSSTVYEQYF.

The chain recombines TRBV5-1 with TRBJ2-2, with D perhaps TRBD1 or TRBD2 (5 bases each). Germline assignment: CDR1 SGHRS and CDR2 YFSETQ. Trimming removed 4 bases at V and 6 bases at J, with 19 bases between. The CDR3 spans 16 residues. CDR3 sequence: CASSAETGTVPGELFF. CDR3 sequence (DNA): TGCGCCAGCAGCGCGGAAACCGGGACCGTTCCCGGGGAGCTGTTTTTT.

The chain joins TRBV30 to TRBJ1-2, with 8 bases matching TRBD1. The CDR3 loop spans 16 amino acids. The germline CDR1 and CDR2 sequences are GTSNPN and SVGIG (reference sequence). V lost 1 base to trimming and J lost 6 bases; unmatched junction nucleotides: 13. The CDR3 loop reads CAWSARKGTGQNGYTF. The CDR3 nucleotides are TGTGCCTGGAGTGCGAGGAAGGGGACAGGTCAAAATGGCTACACCTTC.

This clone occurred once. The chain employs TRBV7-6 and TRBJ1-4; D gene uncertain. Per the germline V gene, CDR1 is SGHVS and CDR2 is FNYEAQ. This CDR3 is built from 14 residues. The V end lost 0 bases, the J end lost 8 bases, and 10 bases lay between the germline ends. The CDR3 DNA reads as TGTGCCAGCAGCTTAGCCCAGGCCGCGGAAAAACTGTTTTTT. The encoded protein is CASSLAQAAEKLFF.

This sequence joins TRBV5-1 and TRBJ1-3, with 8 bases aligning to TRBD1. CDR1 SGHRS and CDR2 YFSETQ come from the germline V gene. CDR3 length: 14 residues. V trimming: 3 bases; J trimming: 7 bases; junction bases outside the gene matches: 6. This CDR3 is CASSSRTGSNTIYF. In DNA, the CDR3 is TGCGCCAGCAGCTCCCGGACAGGGTCGAACACCATATATTTT. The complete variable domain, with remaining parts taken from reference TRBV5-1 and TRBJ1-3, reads KAGVTQTPRYLIKTRGQQVTLSCSPISGHRSVSWYQQTPGQGLQFLFEYFSETQRNKGNFPGRFSGRQFSNSRSEMNVSTLELGDSALYLCASSSRTGSNTIYFGEGSWLTVV.

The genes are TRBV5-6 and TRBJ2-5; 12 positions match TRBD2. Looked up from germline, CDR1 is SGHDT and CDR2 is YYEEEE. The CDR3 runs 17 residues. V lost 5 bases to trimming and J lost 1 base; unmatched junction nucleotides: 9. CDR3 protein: CASSGTSGWGGQETQYF. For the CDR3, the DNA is TGTGCCAGCAGTGGGACTAGCGGGTGGGGAGGCCAAGAGACCCAGTACTTC. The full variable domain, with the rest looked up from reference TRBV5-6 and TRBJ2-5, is DAGVTQSPTHLIKTRGQQVTLRCSPKSGHDTVSWYQQALGQGPQFIFQYYEEEERQRGNFPDRFSGHQFPNYSSELNVNALLLGDSALYLCASSGTSGWGGQETQYFGPGTRLLVL.

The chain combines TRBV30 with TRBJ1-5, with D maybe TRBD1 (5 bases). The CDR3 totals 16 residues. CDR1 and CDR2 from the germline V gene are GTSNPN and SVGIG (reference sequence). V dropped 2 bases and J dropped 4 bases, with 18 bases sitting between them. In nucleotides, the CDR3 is TGTGCCTGGAGTCCCGGGACCCGGGGGAATAATCAGCCCCAGCATTTT. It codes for CAWSPGTRGNNQPQHF.

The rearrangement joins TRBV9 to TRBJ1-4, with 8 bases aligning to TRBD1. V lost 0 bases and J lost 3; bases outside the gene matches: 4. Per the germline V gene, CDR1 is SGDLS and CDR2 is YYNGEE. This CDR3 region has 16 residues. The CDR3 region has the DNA TGTGCCAGCAGCGTAGGGGGACAGGCGTCTAATGAAAAACTGTTTTTT. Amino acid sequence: CASSVGGQASNEKLFF. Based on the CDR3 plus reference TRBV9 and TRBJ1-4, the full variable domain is DSGVTQTPKHLITATGQRVTLRCSPRSGDLSVYWYQQSLDQGLQFLIQYYNGEERAKGNILERFSAQQFPDLHSELNLSSLELGDSALYFCASSVGGQASNEKLFFGSGTQLSVL.

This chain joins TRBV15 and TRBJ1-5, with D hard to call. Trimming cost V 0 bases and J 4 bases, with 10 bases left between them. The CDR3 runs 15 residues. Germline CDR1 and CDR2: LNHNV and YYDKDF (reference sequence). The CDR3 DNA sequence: TGTGCCACCAGCAGAGATGGACGGGGAAATCAGCCCCAGCATTTT. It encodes CATSRDGRGNQPQHF.

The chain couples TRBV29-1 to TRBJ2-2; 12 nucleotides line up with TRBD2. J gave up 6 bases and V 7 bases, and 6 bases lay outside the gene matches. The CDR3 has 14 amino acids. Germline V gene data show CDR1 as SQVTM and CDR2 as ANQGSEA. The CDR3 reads CSGRTSGRSGELFF. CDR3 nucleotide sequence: TGCAGCGGCCGAACTAGCGGGAGGTCCGGGGAGCTGTTTTTT.

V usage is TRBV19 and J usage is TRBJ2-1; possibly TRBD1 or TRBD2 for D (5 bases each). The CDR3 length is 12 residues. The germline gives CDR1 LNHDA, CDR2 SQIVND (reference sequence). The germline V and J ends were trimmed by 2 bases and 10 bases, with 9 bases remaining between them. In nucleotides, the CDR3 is TGTGCCAGTAGTATAACGGGGCGAGAGCAGTTCTTC. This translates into CASSITGREQFF.

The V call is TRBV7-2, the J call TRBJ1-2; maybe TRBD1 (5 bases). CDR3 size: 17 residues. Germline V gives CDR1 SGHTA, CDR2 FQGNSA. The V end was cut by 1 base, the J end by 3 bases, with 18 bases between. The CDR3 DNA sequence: TGTGCCAGCAGCTTAGGACAGATTTACCCTAGGGACTATGGCTACACCTTC. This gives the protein CASSLGQIYPRDYGYTF.

CDR3 in amino acids: CASSLYGTPTGTEAFF. The DNA of the CDR3 is TGTGCCAGCAGCTTGTATGGGACTCCGACGGGGACTGAAGCTTTCTTT. J is TRBJ1-1 and V is TRBV11-3; maybe TRBD1 (5 bases). Germline loops: CDR1 SGHNT, CDR2 YENEEA. The CDR3 runs 16 residues. Trimming removed 3 bases from V and 5 bases from J, with 19 bases in between.

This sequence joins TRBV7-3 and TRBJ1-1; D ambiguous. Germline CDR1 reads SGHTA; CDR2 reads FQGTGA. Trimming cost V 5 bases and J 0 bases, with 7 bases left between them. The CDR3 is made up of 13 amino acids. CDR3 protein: CASSAGLNTEAFF. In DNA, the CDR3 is TGTGCCAGCAGCGCTGGTCTGAACACTGAAGCTTTCTTT.

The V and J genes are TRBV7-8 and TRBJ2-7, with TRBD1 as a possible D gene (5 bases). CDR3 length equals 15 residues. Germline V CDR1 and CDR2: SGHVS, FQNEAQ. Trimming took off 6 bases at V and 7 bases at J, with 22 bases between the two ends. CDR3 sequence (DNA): TGTGCCAGCAGTATAACTGCAGGGATATCAGAAGAGCAGTACTTC. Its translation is CASSITAGISEEQYF.